This T cell receptor (beta chain) was profiled in a study of cytomegalovirus exposure and HLA in healthy donors (dated by TCRdb to 2017 to 2019). With regard to the full study: An earlier analysis of approximately 640 of the donors reported roughly 270 Gb of sequence data and around 110 million unique TCR beta sequences from 150 million to 200 million T cells. In a later genetic analysis, genome-wide SNP genotypes for about 55% of the roughly 700 donors were used, and that subset was treated as a discovery cohort. The aim of the study was to test whether cataloging public T cell receptors could identify signatures of past pathogen exposure. Among the roughly 400 genotyped donors, more than 70% belonged to the genetic ancestry cluster associated with self-reported Caucasian donors. All discovery cohort repertoires had been generated using a single sequencing platform. The number of typed donors differed by locus: 629-630 for A, B, C, DRB1 and DQB1; 522 for DQA1; approximately 610 for DPA1; and 450 to 480 for DPB1. Rather than using new phenotypic data, the later analysis identified candidate immune exposures from TCR beta sequences and from how often those sequences occurred across donors. A few DR-DQ haplotypes were treated as single units for association and clustering because of strong linkage in the cohort. HLA typing covered class I and class II loci at four-digit resolution. In a later analysis, previously published TCR beta repertoires from several hundred donors were re-analyzed and high-resolution HLA genotyping was added so that TCR occurrence patterns could be studied. Among several hundred genotyped donors of the cohort, an average of about 220,000 unique TCR beta nucleotide sequences was sequenced per donor, of which about 19% were non-productive. Alongside the repertoire data, information on donor age, sex, ethnicity and CMV serostatus was compiled. Using immunosequencing, the study profiled T cell repertoires from fewer than 700 subjects and related those repertoires to cytomegalovirus serostatus. A separate validation cohort of roughly 120 different subjects was used in addition to the roughly 620-subject first cohort. About 300 gigabases of sequencing data and some 85 million unique TCR sequences were included in an early release covering several hundred HLA-typed donors. An earlier analysis of approximately 630 of the donors applied high-throughput TCR beta sequencing to assess whether each TCR beta V gene segment acted as functional or pseudogenic. High-throughput TCR immunosequencing, statistical association of individual TCRs with disease status, and machine learning were combined to predict cytomegalovirus infection status.

In regard to this clone: Its target antigen remains unknown. One base away there is no much larger clone; base qualities are not given.

The paper as a whole reports these results and caveats: In a later analysis, HLA-associated TCR beta chains were found to be more clonally expanded and to have lower generation probabilities than equally common non-associated chains. For the cohort, immune exposure information was limited to CMV serostatus. In a later analysis, several top co-occurrence clusters were reported to appear linked to parvovirus B19, influenza, CMV and Epstein-Barr virus. According to a later analysis, TCR association rates differed among HLA loci, with DRB1 alleles showing the most associated TCRs and HLA-C alleles showing the fewest. Correlated functional status among segregating V segments might reflect linkage disequilibrium, but an unknown experimental factor could not be ruled out. According to a later analysis, most CMV-associated TCR beta chains appeared to be HLA-restricted, and the HLA associations seemed to be driven largely by CMV exposure. According to a later genetic analysis, donors in an Asian-associated ancestry cluster had fewer N-insertions in productive TCRs than the roughly 670-donor mean. Some IMGT-functional V segments, including TRBV6-2 and TRBV6-3, could not be told apart with the 87-base-pair reads, so those segments were excluded. In an earlier analysis of several hundred of the donors, most TCR beta V segments were observed in productive rearrangements about 90% or about 30% of the time, broadly matching IMGT annotations. In both the original and validation cohorts, the classifier was reported to diagnose cytomegalovirus status with high specificity and sensitivity. Strong co-occurrence of HLA alleles, especially DR and DQ, made assigning TCR associations to individual alleles difficult. In a later analysis, over 15,000 TCR beta sequences were associated with specific HLA alleles at a false discovery rate of 0.05. Presence/absence analyses assumed roughly uniform sequencing depth across donors, an assumption that may not hold. A further reported finding was that TCR beta sequences accurately predicted the HLA-A and HLA-B alleles for most subjects in the first cohort. Three of the identified cytomegalovirus-associated TCR beta chains were confirmed in vitro to be specific for cytomegalovirus antigens. A total of 150 to 200 TCR beta chains were listed by the study as associated with cytomegalovirus. This cohort had only TCR beta chains sequenced, and the lack of alpha or paired-chain data limited which features could be detected. A cluster of highly shared sequence variants was judged likely to represent a technical artifact of the sequencing pipeline. HLA typing was unavailable for some donors at each locus, so association tests used only the typed subset. Across donors, most TCR sequences were observed very rarely, whereas some public TCRs were present in many individuals. Because counts were too low, seventeen rarely observed V segments, including chromosome 9 orphons, were left out of the earlier analysis of approximately 500 of the donors. The authors suggested that the approach could potentially be generalized to other disease states and immunological phenotypes. V-gene and J-gene trimming of TCR beta chains was associated with a missense DCLRE1C variant in a later genetic analysis, and the association was replicated in an independent cohort.

The cohort consisted of approximately 670 healthy bone marrow donors. All cohort members were sampled while nominally healthy, although unrecorded immune exposures were likely present. The donor was CMV seronegative and was included in the group of over 300 seronegative cohort members. Each donor provided a peripheral blood sample, and peripheral blood mononuclear cells were used for TCR beta sequencing. Genomic DNA extraction from the blood cell samples was performed with the Qiagen DNeasy Blood Extraction Kit. The library came from the immunoSEQ multiplex PCR assay. The multiplex PCR relied on a mix of 60 forward primers for TCR Vbeta segments and 13 reverse primers for TCR Jbeta segments. The CDR3 region of rearranged TCR beta genes was amplified from genomic DNA with a multiplex PCR assay. On the Illumina HiSeq System, the amplified TCR beta libraries were sequenced as 87-base-pair reads. Under the source paper's analysis protocol: Across the 666 repertoires, a later analysis counted 80 million or so unique TCR beta chains, around 11 million of which were shared by at least two donors. To remove PCR and sequencing errors, raw reads were error-corrected and collapsed into unique sequences using a nearest-neighbor algorithm that merged closely related sequences. To assign V, D and J gene segments, CDR3 sequences were aligned to IMGT reference sequences. For a sequence to be retained, a match of at least six nucleotides to both a V gene segment and a J gene segment was required. A rearrangement counted as productive if the CDR3 had no stop codons and remained in frame with V and J, and every other rearrangement counted as non-productive. CDR3 was defined by IMGT convention, running from the second conserved V-encoded cysteine to the conserved J-encoded phenylalanine. The earlier analysis of 587 of the donors excluded sequences that lacked an unambiguous match to a single V gene segment. An earlier analysis of fewer than 750 of the donors called V segments functional above 56.7% productive rearrangements and segregating when the between-donor standard deviation exceeded 5%. A statistical classification framework was built to diagnose cytomegalovirus status from the catalog of TCR beta chain sequences. A later analysis assigned V and J genes by comparing TCR nucleotide sequences with IMGT/GENE-DB human TR gene sequences. Using the TCRdist pipeline, a later analysis assigned CDR3 sequences along with most-parsimonious VDJ recombination scenarios. A later analysis defined each TCR beta chain by its CDR3 amino acid sequence plus V-gene family, and excluded reads lacking a unique V-gene family. To address suspected cross-contamination and a sequencing artifact, a later analysis removed around 600 highly shared, low-generation-probability nucleotide sequences. In a later analysis, a clonal expansion index for each public chain was calculated from normalized within-repertoire ranks of inferred template counts. In a later analysis, generation probabilities were computed using a VDJ recombination model fitted to out-of-frame rearrangements, and the results were checked against IGoR. In a later analysis, TCR-TCR, TCR-HLA and TCR-CMV co-occurrence was scored with hypergeometric tests, and a repertoire-size bias correction was applied to TCR pairs. In a later analysis, false discovery rates were estimated by permuting HLA or CMV assignments 20 times. In a later analysis, co-occurring TCRs were grouped using DBSCAN, and TCRdist sequence similarity was added for clustering within HLA-allele-positive subsets. Repertoires with fewer than 30,000 or more than 120,000 public chains were left out of co-occurrence clustering, as were five repertoires with anomalous nucleotide sharing. TCRdb limited this immuneACCESS table to in-frame rearrangements with V and J called. A share of clones is missing; checked studies link under half to unresolved V genes, and the rest is unexplained. V and J calls and clone size come straight from that table; D and trimming were deduced from the DNA. The table for this sample lists over 95,000 clones; over 65% of them were counted only once. The ten largest clonotypes hold roughly 2.5% of the sample.

Between the V and J ends, shortened by 8 bases and 5 bases respectively, the junction contains 19 bases. The CDR3 runs 15 residues from the cysteine to the phenylalanine. Left in the record is the CDR3 DNA by itself, 45 bases read in frame from the first base. CDR1 LGHNT and CDR2 FRNRAP were looked up in the germline V gene. Sequenced sample: PBMCs. The source of this sequence is a female donor in good health and CMV-seronegative. This chain joins TRBV12-5 to TRBJ2-1; TRBD2 is a possible D gene, resting on 7 matching bases. The CDR3 in this case is CASSPPGGLNNEQFF. At the DNA level, the sequence is TGTGCTAGTTCGCCCCCCGGGGGGCTAAACAATGAGCAGTTCTTC.